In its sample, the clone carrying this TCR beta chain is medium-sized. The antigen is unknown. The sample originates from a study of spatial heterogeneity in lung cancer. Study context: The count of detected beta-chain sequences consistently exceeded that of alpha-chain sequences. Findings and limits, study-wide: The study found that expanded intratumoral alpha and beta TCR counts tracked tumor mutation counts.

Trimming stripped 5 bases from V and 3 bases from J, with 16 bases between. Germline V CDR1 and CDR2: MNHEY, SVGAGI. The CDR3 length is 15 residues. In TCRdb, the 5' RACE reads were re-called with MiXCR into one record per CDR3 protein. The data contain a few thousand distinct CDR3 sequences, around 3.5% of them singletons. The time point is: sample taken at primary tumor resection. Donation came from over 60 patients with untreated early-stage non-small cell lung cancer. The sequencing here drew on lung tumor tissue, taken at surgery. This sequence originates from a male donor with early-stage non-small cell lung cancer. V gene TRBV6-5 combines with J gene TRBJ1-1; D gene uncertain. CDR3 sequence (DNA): TGTGCCAGCAGTCGCATCGCGGGCAGATACACTGAAGCTTTCTTT. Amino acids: CASSRIAGRYTEAFF.